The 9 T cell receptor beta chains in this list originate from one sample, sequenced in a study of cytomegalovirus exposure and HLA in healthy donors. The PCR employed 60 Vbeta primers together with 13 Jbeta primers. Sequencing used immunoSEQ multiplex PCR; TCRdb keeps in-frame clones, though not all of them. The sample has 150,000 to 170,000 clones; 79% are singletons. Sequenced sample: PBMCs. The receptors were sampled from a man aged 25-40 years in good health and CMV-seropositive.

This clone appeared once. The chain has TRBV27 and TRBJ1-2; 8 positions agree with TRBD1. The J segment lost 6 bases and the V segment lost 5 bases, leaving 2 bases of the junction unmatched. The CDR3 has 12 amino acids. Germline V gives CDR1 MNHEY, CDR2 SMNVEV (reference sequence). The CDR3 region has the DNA TGTGCCAGCAGTGACAGGGGCCATGGCTACACCTTC. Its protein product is CASSDRGHGYTF.

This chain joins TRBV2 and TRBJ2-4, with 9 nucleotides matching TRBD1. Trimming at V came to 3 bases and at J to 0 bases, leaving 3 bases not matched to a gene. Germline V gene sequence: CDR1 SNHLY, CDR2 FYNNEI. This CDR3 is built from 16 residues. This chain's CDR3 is CASSENRGRAKNIQYF. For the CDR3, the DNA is TGTGCCAGCAGTGAGAACAGGGGGCGAGCCAAAAACATTCAGTACTTC.

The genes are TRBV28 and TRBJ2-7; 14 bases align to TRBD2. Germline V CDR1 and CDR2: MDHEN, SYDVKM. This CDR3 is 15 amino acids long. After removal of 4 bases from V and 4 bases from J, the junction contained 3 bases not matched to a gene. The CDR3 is CASSSRTSGRYEQYF. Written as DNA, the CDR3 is TGTGCCAGCAGTTCCCGGACTAGCGGGAGGTACGAGCAGTACTTC.

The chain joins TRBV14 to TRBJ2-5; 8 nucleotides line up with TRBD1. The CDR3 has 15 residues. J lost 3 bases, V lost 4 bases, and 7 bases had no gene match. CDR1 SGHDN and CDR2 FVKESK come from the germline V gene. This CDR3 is CASSPLDRAKETQYF. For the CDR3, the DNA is TGTGCCAGCAGCCCTTTGGACAGGGCCAAAGAGACCCAGTACTTC.

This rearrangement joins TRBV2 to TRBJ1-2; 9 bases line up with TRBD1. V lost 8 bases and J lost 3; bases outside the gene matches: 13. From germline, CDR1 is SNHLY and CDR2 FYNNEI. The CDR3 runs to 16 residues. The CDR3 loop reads CASSGDNRGPYYGYTF. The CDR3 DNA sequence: TGTGCCAGCTCGGGGGACAACAGGGGGCCCTACTATGGCTACACCTTC.

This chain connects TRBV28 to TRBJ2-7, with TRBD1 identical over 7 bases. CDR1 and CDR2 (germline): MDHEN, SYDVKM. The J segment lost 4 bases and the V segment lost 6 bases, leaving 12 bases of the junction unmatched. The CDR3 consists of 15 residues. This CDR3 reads CASSYSDRVSYEQYF. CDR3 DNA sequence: TGTGCCAGCAGCTATTCCGACAGGGTATCGTACGAGCAGTACTTC.

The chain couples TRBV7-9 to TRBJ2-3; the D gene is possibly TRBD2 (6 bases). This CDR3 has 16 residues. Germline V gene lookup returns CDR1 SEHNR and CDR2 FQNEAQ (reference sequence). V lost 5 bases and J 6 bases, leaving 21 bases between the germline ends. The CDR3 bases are TGTGCCAGCAGCCCCTCGCGGGGCTTGAGGGTGGATACGCAGTATTTT. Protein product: CASSPSRGLRVDTQYF.

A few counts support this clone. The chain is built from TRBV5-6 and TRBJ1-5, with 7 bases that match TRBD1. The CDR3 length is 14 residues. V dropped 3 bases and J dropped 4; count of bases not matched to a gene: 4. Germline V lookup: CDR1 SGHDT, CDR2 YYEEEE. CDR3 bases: TGTGCCAGCAGCTGGGGACAGACTAATCAGCCCCAGCATTTT. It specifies CASSWGQTNQPQHF.

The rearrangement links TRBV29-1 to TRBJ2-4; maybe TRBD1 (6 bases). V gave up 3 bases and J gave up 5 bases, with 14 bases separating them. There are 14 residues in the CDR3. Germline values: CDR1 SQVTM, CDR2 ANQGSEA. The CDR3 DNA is TGCAGCGTTGATGGGCAGGGGCAGCAAAACATTCAGTACTTC. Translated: CSVDGQGQQNIQYF.